This T cell receptor beta chain was captured by sequencing in a study of shared clonotypes between healthy human individuals (dated by TCRdb to the early 2020s). In the study overall: A couple of women and a few men aged 18 to 49 years were included in the cohort. For each donor, three plates each were used for CD4 naive and CD4 memory, two plates were used for CD8 naive, and one plate was used for CD8 memory. Blood TCR repertoires of several healthy adults were deeply sequenced to estimate repertoire size and the extent of clonotype sharing between individuals. To increase sequencing depth and limit assay-specific biases, TCR repertoire library preparation and sequencing were carried out by different laboratories using diverse techniques. Each donor's leukapheresis produced roughly between about 0.8 and 10 billion PBMCs.

As encoded in the germline V gene (reference sequence), CDR1 is SEHNR while CDR2 is FQNEAQ. From cysteine to phenylalanine, the CDR3 is 15 amino acids long. Here the CDR3 DNA is all that survives: 45 bases in frame from base 1. Trimming costs V 5 bases and J 3 bases, and their ends lie 16 bases apart. The donors were healthy, HIV-negative adults with no recently reported acute infections or vaccinations. Only Caucasian adults living in Nashville, Tennessee, USA were represented among the donors. CD4+ T cells were enriched by magnetic negative selection; naive cells were then positively selected on CD45RA, and the negative fraction formed the memory subset. Blood was collected by leukapheresis, and PBMCs were isolated by Ficoll-Histopaque density gradient centrifugation and then cryopreserved in liquid nitrogen vapor phase. Purity and quantity of every magnetically sorted T cell population were checked by analytical flow cytometry. Genomic DNA was isolated from every sorted fraction and measured by UV absorbance on a Nanodrop 2000c.

Using the deep immunoSEQ assay, TCR CDR3 regions were amplified from genomic DNA by multiplex PCR. Extracted genomic DNA from each cell subset was spread evenly across all wells of several immunoSEQ 96-well plates, with each plate serving as a replicate. For sorted subsets, each replicate PCR was loaded with around 200 ng genomic DNA, equivalent to 32,000 or so T cell genomes. Purified libraries were measured with a Qubit 3.0 fluorometer, size-checked on a Bioanalyzer 2100, and measured again with the KAPA Library Quantification kit. Every immunoSEQ 96-well plate was sequenced on a dedicated single-read 150-cycle Illumina NextSeq 550 flow cell. The study's own analysis went as follows. Because the immunoSEQ output held only junctional sequences and lacked quality scores, the filtering could not match the filtering applied to full-length reads. Sequences were annotated with PyIR, a Python wrapper for IgBLAST v1.9, and V/J genes and CDR3 were assigned using IMGT germline references. Reads were removed for weak V/J assignments (E-value above 1e-6), missing CDR3, stop codons, out-of-frame junctions, or ambiguous translated residues. V3J clonotypes were defined as sequences sharing the same inferred V gene, J gene, and CDR3 amino acid sequence. Percentage overlap between repertoires was calculated by dividing the number of shared unique clonotypes by the size of the smaller repertoire. Three approaches were used to assess repertoire richness: RTK rarefaction, the Chao1 estimator, and Recon v2.1 estimates of unobserved clonotypes. Generation probabilities were computed with OLGA for all TCRbeta clonotypes obtained by the gDNA method from several donors. TCRdb limited this immuneACCESS table to in-frame rearrangements with V and J called. A share of clones is missing; checked studies link under half to unresolved V genes, and the rest is unexplained. The V and J calls and the clone size are those of that table, but D and trimming were determined from the DNA. Recorded for this sample are a few hundred thousand clones; about 97% of them occurred a single time. Approximately 0.057% of the sample goes to the ten largest clones.

What the authors observed across the whole study: Pairwise subsampling led to the expectation that sequencing depth would affect the degree of clonotype sharing among donors. Sampling was restricted to blood, and TCR repertoires in tissue are likely to differ from TCR repertoires in blood. The small number of donors limited the genetic and exposure-history diversity represented. Even with the large sequencing depth, rarefaction of the sorted-subset datasets indicated that sequencing was incomplete. Clonotypes shared by all four sorted-subset donors showed higher generation probabilities than non-shared clonotypes. Across a few donors, around 5% of naive CD4, roughly 3.5% of naive CD8, 2% to 2.5% of memory CD4, and about 0.44% of memory CD8 clonotypes were shared. Naive subsets generally had larger estimated clonotype richness than memory subsets.

Details on this clone: Its antigen is currently not known. There are no base qualities to consult, and no much larger clone falls within one base.

The receptor was isolated from a woman in her 30s in good health. Sequenced: naive CD4+ T cells sorted from blood. The cell subset or site label, as the study defines it: CD45RA+ positively selected. The chain is assembled from TRBV7-9 and TRBJ2-5; the D segment might be TRBD1 or TRBD2, since each matches 5 bases. The CDR3 region has the sequence CASSGWDHEKETQYF. Here is the DNA: TGTGCCAGCAGCGGGTGGGACCATGAAAAAGAGACCCAGTACTTC.